This TCR beta chain emerged from a study of PD-1 blockade in classical Hodgkin lymphoma. Whole-study findings and limits: It was CD4+ TCR diversity, not CD8+, that rose significantly by C4D1. After ASCT, patients who started nivolumab under 1 year later were excluded.

Generated by immunoSEQ multiplex PCR, the TCRdb table keeps only in-frame clones and is missing some. The sample yields about 110,000 clones, nearly 90% seen once. Germline assignment: CDR1 SEHNR and CDR2 FQNEAQ (reference sequence). V was pared by 1 base and J by 4 bases, with 7 bases of the junction left unmatched. This CDR3 comprises 16 residues. Comment on this clone: The antigen is not known.

Relapse was seen in all patients after autologous stem cell transplantation, and brentuximab vedotin exposure was variable. The TCR sequence derives from a human donor with classical Hodgkin lymphoma. This rearrangement joins TRBV7-9 to TRBJ1-5; TRBD1 agrees at 7 bases. This sample comprised peripheral blood mononuclear cells (PBMCs), obtained before the second cycle of nivolumab. As DNA, the CDR3 is TGTGCCAGCAGCTTAGGTGCAGGGGGAATAAATCAGCCCCAGCATTTT. Protein product: CASSLGAGGINQPQHF.